Each of the 5 T cell receptor beta chains below was sequenced from the same sample in a study of CD8 T cells in ankylosing spondylitis. Study-level results: Typical of ankylosing spondylitis blood, it appeared, was a TCR beta motif of several highly homologous variants.

A single record per CDR3 protein comes from TCRdb applying MiXCR to the 5' RACE reads. The sample includes tens of thousands of distinct CDR3 sequences, roughly 8.5% of them seen just once. The antigens of these receptors remain unknown. Sequencing was performed on blood, either unsorted or a sorted T cell fraction (not recorded which). These TCRs come from a male donor with ankylosing spondylitis.

This clonotype has only one observation. V gene TRBV7-9 combines with J gene TRBJ2-7, with D uncertain. The CDR3 spans 12 residues. Deletions cut 4 bases from V and 3 bases from J, with 7 bases between. From germline, CDR1 is SEHNR and CDR2 FQNEAQ (reference sequence). The CDR3 DNA follows: TGTGCCAGCAGCTCCGGAATCTACGAGCAGTACTTC. Its protein product is CASSSGIYEQYF.

This clonotype was detected ten times or more. The rearrangement joins TRBV20-1 to TRBJ1-4; D is uncertain. CDR3 length: 13 amino acids. The V end lost 3 bases, the J end lost 4 bases, and 9 bases lay between the germline ends. Germline CDR1 DFQATT, CDR2 SNEGSKA (reference sequence). CDR3 coding DNA: TGCAGTGCTAGGGCAGGTTTTAATGAAAAACTGTTTTTT. This translates into CSARAGFNEKLFF.

This clonotype was found many times. The genes are TRBV7-9 and TRBJ2-7, with a tentative D call TRBD1 (5 bases). CDR1 and CDR2 (germline): SEHNR, FQNEAQ (reference sequence). V lost 1 base to trimming and J lost 5 bases, with 6 bases between them. There are 12 residues in the CDR3. In DNA, the CDR3 is TGTGCCAGCAGCTTAGTCAGGGACGAGCAGTACTTC. Its translation is CASSLVRDEQYF.

The chain joins TRBV12-3 or TRBV12-4 to TRBJ1-1; no clear D. CDR3 size: 15 residues. V dropped 3 bases and J dropped 0 bases, with 11 bases sitting between them. This CDR3 reads CASSLVALMNTEAFF. In nucleotides, the CDR3 is TGTGCCAGCAGTTTGGTCGCTCTGATGAACACTGAAGCTTTCTTT.

The chain couples TRBV24-1 to TRBJ2-1; D possibly uses TRBD1 or TRBD2 (6 bases each). The V end was cut by 5 bases, the J end by 9 bases, with 16 bases between. CDR1 is KGHDR and CDR2 is SFDVKD in the germline V gene. The CDR3 is 14 amino acids. CDR3 sequence: CATSAGASRGEQFF. The CDR3 DNA follows: TGTGCCACCAGTGCGGGGGCTAGTAGGGGTGAGCAGTTCTTC.